This T cell receptor (beta chain) was documented in a study of T cell responses to AZD1222 COVID-19 vaccine. Second-dose intervals of approximately 4 or approximately 12 weeks were pooled. Trimming removed 2 bases from V and 5 bases from J, with 7 bases in between. Germline V gene sequence: CDR1 SEHNR, CDR2 FQNEAQ (reference sequence). The CDR3 totals 13 residues. Libraries were prepared by immunoSEQ multiplex PCR; TCRdb keeps only in-frame clonotypes and omits some of them. Of hundreds of thousands of clones in the sample, approximately 94% were seen once. A word on this clone: Antigen unknown.

General observations from the study: White British people made up most donors, females outnumbered males, and clonal diversity was possibly underestimated. Researchers report vaccine-associated CD4 TCRs spanning spike, with dominance at 160-218 and 743-854.

This rearrangement joins TRBV7-9 to TRBJ1-5; D is unclear. This clonotype was obtained from an adult who received the AZD1222 COVID-19 vaccine. The sequencing here drew on peripheral blood, taken 28 days after the second AZD1222 dose. In DNA, the CDR3 is TGTGCCAGCAGCTTATCGTCCGATCAGCCCCAGCATTTT. It codes for CASSLSSDQPQHF.